This entry is about one T cell receptor (beta chain). The antigen remains undetermined. This CDR3 contains 16 residues. Trimming took 1 base from V and 2 from J; bases not matched to a gene: 4. CDR1 is LNHNV and CDR2 is YYDKDF in the germline V gene (reference sequence). This record comes from a study of cytomegalovirus exposure and HLA in healthy donors. Overall study results and limits: Subsequent analysis revealed that first-cohort TCR clusters tended to co-occur in the 95 to 150 validation repertoires. 164 TCR beta chains were listed as cytomegalovirus-associated. In vitro assays verified that three CMV-associated chains recognized CMV antigens specifically. A classifier reportedly called cytomegalovirus status with high sensitivity and specificity.

The protocol was immunoSEQ multiplex PCR, while the TCRdb copy is restricted to in-frame clones and leaves out a portion. The repertoire holds 150,000 to 200,000 clones, with 86% as singletons. J is TRBJ1-5 and V is TRBV15; 8 bases fit TRBD1. Sequencing was done on a sample of PBMCs. The TCR sequence derives from a woman under 30 in good health and CMV-seronegative. The CDR3 sequence: CATSRGTGQGNQPQHF. The CDR3 DNA follows: TGTGCCACCAGCAGAGGGACAGGGCAGGGCAATCAGCCCCAGCATTTT.